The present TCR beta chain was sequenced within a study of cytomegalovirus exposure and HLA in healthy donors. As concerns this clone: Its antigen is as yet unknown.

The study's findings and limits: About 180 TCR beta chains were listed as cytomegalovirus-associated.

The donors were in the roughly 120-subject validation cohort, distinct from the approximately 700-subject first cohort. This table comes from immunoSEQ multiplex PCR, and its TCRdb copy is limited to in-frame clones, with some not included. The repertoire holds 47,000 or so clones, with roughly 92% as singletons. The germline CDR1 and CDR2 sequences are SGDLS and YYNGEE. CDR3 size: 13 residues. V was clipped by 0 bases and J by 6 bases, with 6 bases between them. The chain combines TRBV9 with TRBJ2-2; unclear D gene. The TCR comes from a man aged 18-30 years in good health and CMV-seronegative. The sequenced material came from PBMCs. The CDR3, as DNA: TGTGCCAGCAGCGTAGCTACGGCCGGGGAGCTGTTTTTT. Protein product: CASSVATAGELFF.